This T cell receptor (beta chain) originates from a study of blood T cell repertoires in COVID-19. Study overall: Samples representing acute and convalescent COVID-19 were sourced from the United States, Italy and Spain. PBMCs, B-cell-depleted T cells, or T cells were the source of the cDNA or gDNA that made up the material.

Assay: immunoSEQ multiplex PCR; the TCRdb copy retains only in-frame clones and omits some. This sample carries 200,000 to 250,000 clones, around 86% of them seen once, and the ten largest clones take approximately 1.5%. The receptor comes from a woman aged 55-70 years who had recovered from COVID-19. Sequencing input: peripheral blood.

Here the CDR3 reads CASSPSGQGYEQYF. In nucleotides, the CDR3 is TGTGCCAGCTCACCTTCCGGACAGGGCTACGAGCAGTACTTC. The rearrangement links TRBV18 to TRBJ2-7; TRBD1 aligns across 8 bases. V gave up 3 bases and J gave up 3 bases; unmatched junction bases: 4. CDR3 size: 14 residues. Germline V CDR1 and CDR2: KGHSH, LQKENI.